The rows below give T cell receptor beta chains drawn from one sample of a study of T cell repertoires in cytomegalovirus infection. Antigen specificity for these receptors is unknown. TCRdb analysed the reads with MiXCR anew, one entry per CDR3 protein. Of about 830,000 distinct CDR3 sequences detected, approximately 32% appear once; the ten largest clones hold under 15%. The sample in question was cultured CD8+ T cells from PBMCs, obtained from culture after CMV antigen stimulation. The receptors derive from a human donor in good health (CMV status not recorded). Some clones in this sample may be carry-over from other donors' samples. Each CDR3 is given with its conserved first and last residue. Each record gives: D gene, clone size, V gene, J gene, CDR3 protein, CDR3 DNA. D genes are given only for firm matches. The size field is filled for only some rows; it gives once, few, many or a size class.

NA	many	TRBV7-6	TRBJ1-2	CASSLTRGGLLYTF	TGTGCCAGCAGCTTAACCCGGGGAGGCCTACTCTACACCTTC
NA	NA	TRBV6-1	TRBJ1-2	CASSESPEEADF	TGTGCCAGCAGTGAATCTCCGGAGGAGGCCGACTTC
NA	many	TRBV7-8	TRBJ1-3	CASSSTDSGNTIYF	TGTGCCAGCAGCTCGACAGACTCTGGAAACACCATATATTTT
TRBD2	NA	TRBV19	TRBJ2-1	CASSIKRLAGTPSYNEQFF	TGTGCCAGTAGTATAAAGCGGTTAGCGGGGACCCCCTCCTACAATGAGCAGTTCTTC
TRBD1	NA	TRBV15	TRBJ2-7	CATSRTRQGENEQYF	TGTGCCACCAGCAGGACGAGGCAGGGGGAAAACGAGCAGTACTTC
NA	NA	TRBV28	TRBJ2-5	CASSFLQGPIQETQYF	TGTGCCAGCAGTTTCCTTCAGGGACCCATCCAAGAGACCCAGTACTTC
NA	many	TRBV6-2/TRBV6-3	TRBJ2-1	CASSSGDSSNEQFF	TGTGCCAGCAGTTCGGGGGACAGTTCCAATGAGCAGTTCTTC
NA	few	TRBV6-6	TRBJ2-2	CASWGRLTGELFF	TGTGCCAGCTGGGGCAGACTCACCGGGGAGCTGTTTTTT
TRBD1	many	TRBV7-6	TRBJ1-1	CASSFSPGGETEAFF	TGTGCCAGCAGCTTTTCCCCAGGGGGAGAAACTGAAGCTTTCTTT
NA	many	TRBV7-8	TRBJ2-1	CASRTAREVDEQFF	TGTGCCAGCAGGACGGCGAGGGAGGTCGATGAGCAGTTCTTC
TRBD2	many	TRBV4-2	TRBJ2-5	CASSPGTSEETQYF	TGTGCCAGCAGCCCTGGGACTAGCGAAGAGACCCAGTACTTC
TRBD1	few	TRBV7-4	TRBJ1-2	CASSYRDRPNYGYTF	TGTGCCAGCAGTTATCGGGACAGACCTAACTATGGCTACACCTTC
NA	few	TRBV27	TRBJ2-3	CASGPVSSDTQYF	TGTGCCAGCGGGCCAGTGAGTTCAGATACGCAGTATTTT
TRBD1	few	TRBV7-3	TRBJ1-1	CASSTHLQGAAWNTEAFF	TGTGCCAGCAGCACTCACCTTCAGGGGGCGGCGTGGAACACTGAAGCTTTCTTT
NA	many	TRBV15	TRBJ2-5	CATSPMGGGAFQETQYF	TGTGCCACCAGCCCGATGGGAGGGGGCGCCTTCCAAGAGACCCAGTACTTC
TRBD1	NA	TRBV4-2	TRBJ2-2	CASSQPGTGISTGELFF	TGTGCCAGCAGCCAGCCGGGGACAGGGATATCGACCGGGGAGCTGTTTTTT